This T cell receptor (beta chain) derives from a study of CD8 T cells in ankylosing spondylitis. Study-wide results and caveats: The authors reported significant enrichment of disease-linked clones in matched ankylosing spondylitis synovial fluid. There was a TCR beta motif, made of several highly homologous variants, that appeared characteristic of ankylosing spondylitis blood.

V dropped 0 bases and J dropped 4 bases, with 10 bases sitting between them. The germline CDR1 and CDR2 sequences are SGHDT and YYEEEE. The CDR3 runs 14 residues. Researchers built TCR beta libraries using quantitative 5'-RACE with molecular barcodes. Using its own MiXCR run on the 5' RACE reads, TCRdb lists one record per CDR3 protein. The sample holds around 230,000 distinct CDR3 sequences; 7.5% to 9% are singletons and the top ten take about 6.8%. This clonotype was seen more than once but under ten times. What it binds is unknown. This TCR came from a male donor with ankylosing spondylitis or in good health (not recorded which). The rearrangement links TRBV5-6 to TRBJ2-5, with a weak D call TRBD1 (5 bases). Sequencing input: blood, either unsorted or a sorted T cell fraction (not recorded which). As DNA, the CDR3 is TGTGCCAGCAGCTTGGGTAGGGGAACAGAGACCCAGTACTTC. Its translation: CASSLGRGTETQYF.